The text below deals with one T cell receptor beta chain. CDR1 LNHDA and CDR2 SQIVND come from the germline V gene (reference sequence). V lost 5 bases to trimming and J lost 7 bases; unmatched junction nucleotides: 7. The CDR3 runs to 13 residues. These data belong to a study of CD8 T cells in Susac syndrome. RNA in amounts of roughly 0.5 to 1 ug was reverse transcribed with random hexamers. MiXCR was run by TCRdb on the immunoSEQ multiplex PCR reads, yielding one entry per CDR3 protein. The table lists more than 150,000 distinct CDR3 sequences, around 94% of them singletons. Sequencing was carried out using CD4+ T cells from PBMCs. This sequence joins TRBV19 and TRBJ1-1, with 7 bases fitting TRBD1. The source is a human donor in good health. CDR3 coding DNA: TGTGCCAGTAGTTCCTCAGGGGGGAATGAAGCTTTCTTT. This sequence encodes CASSSSGGNEAFF.